One and the same sample provided the 7 T cell receptor beta chains below, sequenced in a study of control samples from healthy donors and cancer patients. TCRdb keeps only in-frame clones here, not all; method: immunoSEQ multiplex PCR. The table shows about 110,000 clones, with just under 85% occurring only once. Material for sequencing was blood. The receptors stem from a man aged 18-30 years in good health.

In DNA, the CDR3 is TGTGCCAGCGGGGAGCGGGGGCCCTACACCGGGGAGCTGTTTTTT. Encoded protein: CASGERGPYTGELFF. The rearrangement uses TRBV6-1 and TRBJ2-2, with 8 bases identical to TRBD2. The V gene end was trimmed by 8 bases and the J gene end by 3 bases; junction bases not matched to a gene: 8. The CDR3 covers 15 residues. Germline loops: CDR1 MNHNS, CDR2 SASEGT.

The rearrangement links TRBV13 to TRBJ2-5; 15 bases fit TRBD2. The V gene's germline CDR1 is PRHDT and CDR2 FYEKMQ (reference sequence). The CDR3 covers 17 residues. Germline trimming cut 5 bases from V and 4 bases from J; bases unmatched to any gene: 8. Written as DNA, the CDR3 is TGTGCCAGCAGCCCCGGACTAGCGGGGGGGCCGCGAGAGACCCAGTACTTC. The encoded protein is CASSPGLAGGPRETQYF.

This chain connects TRBV5-1 to TRBJ1-2; 7 nucleotides agree with TRBD1. The junction had 12 bases not matched to a gene; V was cut back by 4 bases and J by 6 bases. The CDR3 runs to 15 residues. Germline V gives CDR1 SGHRS, CDR2 YFSETQ. Here the CDR3 DNA reads TGCGCCAGCAGCACCGGACAGGCCCAGTGGAATGGCTACACCTTC. This sequence encodes CASSTGQAQWNGYTF.

The rearrangement joins TRBV21-1 to TRBJ2-7; the table gives TRBD2 as D, unverified against the DNA. TRBV21-1 is termed a pseudogene. The CDR3 has 18 residues. The CDR3 DNA is TGTGCCAGCAGCAAAGTTGGAGGGAAAGGGTCCATGTCCTACGAGCAGTACGTC. Encoded protein: CASSKVGGKGSMSYEQYV.

The chain carries TRBV15 and TRBJ2-1; D is undetermined. The CDR3 is made up of 15 amino acids. Per germline, CDR1 LNHNV and CDR2 YYDKDF (reference sequence). With 0 bases removed from V and 7 bases from J, the gap between germline ends came to 13 bases. CDR3: CATSRDFIKANEQFF. In DNA form, the CDR3 reads TGTGCCACCAGCAGAGATTTTATTAAAGCGAATGAGCAGTTCTTC.

In the case of this clone: The same CDR3 also results from other DNA sequences found in this sample. The chain carries TRBV9 and TRBJ1-3; D unclear. Germline V gene lookup returns CDR1 SGDLS and CDR2 YYNGEE. The germline V and J ends were trimmed by 4 bases and 4 bases, with 3 bases remaining between them. The CDR3 totals 11 residues. CDR3 sequence reads: CASSRGNTIYF. The CDR3 bases are TGTGCCAGCAGCCGGGGAAACACCATATATTTT.

The V and J genes are TRBV11-2 and TRBJ2-5; 8 bases agree with TRBD2. Trimming cost V 5 bases and J 9 bases; bases outside gene matches: 11. Germline loops: CDR1 SGHAT, CDR2 FQNNGV. The CDR3 runs 14 residues. The DNA of the CDR3 is TGTGCCAGCAGCCCCGTCCTCGGGGGGGGCGCCCAGTACTTC. It is translated as CASSPVLGGGAQYF.